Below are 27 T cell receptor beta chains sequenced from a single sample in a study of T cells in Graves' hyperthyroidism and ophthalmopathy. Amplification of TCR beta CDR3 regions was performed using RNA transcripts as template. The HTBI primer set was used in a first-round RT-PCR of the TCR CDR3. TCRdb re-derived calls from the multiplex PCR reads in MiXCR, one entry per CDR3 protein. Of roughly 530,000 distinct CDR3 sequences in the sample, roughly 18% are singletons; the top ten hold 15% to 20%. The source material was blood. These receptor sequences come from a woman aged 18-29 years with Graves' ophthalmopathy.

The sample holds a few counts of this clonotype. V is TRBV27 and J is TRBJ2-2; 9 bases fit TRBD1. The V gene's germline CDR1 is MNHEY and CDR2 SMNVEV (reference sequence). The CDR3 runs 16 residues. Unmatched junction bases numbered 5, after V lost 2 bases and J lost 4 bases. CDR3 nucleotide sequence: TGTGCCAGCAGTTTAAGGGACAGGGTGGGCACCGGGGAGCTGTTTTTT. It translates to CASSLRDRVGTGELFF.

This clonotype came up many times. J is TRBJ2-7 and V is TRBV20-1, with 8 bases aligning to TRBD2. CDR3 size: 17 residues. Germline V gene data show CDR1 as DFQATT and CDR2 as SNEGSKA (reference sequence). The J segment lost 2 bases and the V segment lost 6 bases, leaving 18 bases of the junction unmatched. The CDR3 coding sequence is TGCAGTGCCGGGAGTAGCGGGGTTGGCCCCAGAACCTACGAGCAGTACTTC. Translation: CSAGSSGVGPRTYEQYF.

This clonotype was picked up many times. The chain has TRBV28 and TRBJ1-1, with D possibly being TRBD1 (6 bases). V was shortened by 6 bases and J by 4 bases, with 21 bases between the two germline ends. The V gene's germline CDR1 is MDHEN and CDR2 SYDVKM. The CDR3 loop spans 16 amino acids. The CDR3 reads CASRALMSGGGTEAFF. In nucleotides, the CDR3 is TGTGCCAGCAGGGCTTTAATGAGTGGGGGCGGCACTGAAGCTTTCTTT.

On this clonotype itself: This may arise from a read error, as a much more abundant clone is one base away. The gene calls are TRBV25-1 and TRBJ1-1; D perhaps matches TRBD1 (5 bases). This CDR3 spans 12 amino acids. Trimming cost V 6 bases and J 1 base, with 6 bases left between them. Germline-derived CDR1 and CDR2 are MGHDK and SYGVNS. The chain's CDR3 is CASRTENTEAFF. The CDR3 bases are TGTGCCAGCAGGACAGAGAACACTGAAGCTTTCTTT.

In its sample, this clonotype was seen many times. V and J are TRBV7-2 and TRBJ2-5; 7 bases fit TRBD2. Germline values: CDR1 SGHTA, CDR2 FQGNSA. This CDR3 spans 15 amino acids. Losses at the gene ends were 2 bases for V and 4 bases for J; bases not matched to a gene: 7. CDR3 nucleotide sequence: TGTGCCAGCAGCTTATGGGAGGGCGGGGGAGAGACCCAGTACTTC. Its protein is CASSLWEGGGETQYF.

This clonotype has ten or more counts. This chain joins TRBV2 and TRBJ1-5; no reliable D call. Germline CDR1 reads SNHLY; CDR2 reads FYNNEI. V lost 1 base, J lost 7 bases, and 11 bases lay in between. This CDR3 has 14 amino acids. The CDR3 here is CASSEEGAGQPQHF. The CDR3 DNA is TGTGCCAGCAGTGAAGAGGGCGCGGGGCAGCCCCAGCATTTT.

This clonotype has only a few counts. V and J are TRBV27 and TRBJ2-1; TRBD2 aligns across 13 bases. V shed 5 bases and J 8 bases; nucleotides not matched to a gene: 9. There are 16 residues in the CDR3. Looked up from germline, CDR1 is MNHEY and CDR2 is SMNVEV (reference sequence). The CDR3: CASSQKGLAGFDEQFF. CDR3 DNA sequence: TGTGCCAGCAGTCAGAAGGGACTAGCGGGATTCGATGAGCAGTTCTTC.

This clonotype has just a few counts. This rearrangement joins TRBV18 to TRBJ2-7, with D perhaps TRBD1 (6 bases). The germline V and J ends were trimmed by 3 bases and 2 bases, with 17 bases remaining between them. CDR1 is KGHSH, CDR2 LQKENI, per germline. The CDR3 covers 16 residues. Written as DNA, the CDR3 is TGTGCCAGCTCACCTTCCCCCGGCAGGGGAGCCTACGAGCAGTACTTC. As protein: CASSPSPGRGAYEQYF. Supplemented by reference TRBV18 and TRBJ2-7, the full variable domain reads NAGVMQNPRHLVRRRGQEARLRCSPMKGHSHVYWYRQLPEEGLKFMVYLQKENIIDESGMPKERFSAEFPKEGPSILRIQQVVRGDSAAYFCASSPSPGRGAYEQYFGPGTRLTVT.

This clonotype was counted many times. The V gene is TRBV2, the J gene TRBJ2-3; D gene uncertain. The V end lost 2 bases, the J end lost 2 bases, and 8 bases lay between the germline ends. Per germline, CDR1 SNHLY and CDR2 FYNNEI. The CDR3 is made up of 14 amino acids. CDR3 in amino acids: CASSELHLTDTQYF. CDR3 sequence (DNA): TGTGCCAGCAGTGAACTGCATCTCACAGATACGCAGTATTTT.

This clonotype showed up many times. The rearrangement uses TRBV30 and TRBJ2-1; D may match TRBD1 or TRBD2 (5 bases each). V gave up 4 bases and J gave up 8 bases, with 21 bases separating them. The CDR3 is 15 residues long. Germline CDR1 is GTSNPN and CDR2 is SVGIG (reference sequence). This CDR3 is CAWMTGQRMADEQFF. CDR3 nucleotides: TGTGCCTGGATGACGGGGCAGCGAATGGCCGATGAGCAGTTCTTC.

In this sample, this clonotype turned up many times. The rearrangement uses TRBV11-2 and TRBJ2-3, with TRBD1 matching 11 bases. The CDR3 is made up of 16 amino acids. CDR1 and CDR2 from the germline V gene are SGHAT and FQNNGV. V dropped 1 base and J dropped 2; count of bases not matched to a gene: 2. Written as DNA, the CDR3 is TGTGCCAGCAGCTTAGGGACAGGGGGCTACACAGATACGCAGTATTTT. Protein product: CASSLGTGGYTDTQYF.

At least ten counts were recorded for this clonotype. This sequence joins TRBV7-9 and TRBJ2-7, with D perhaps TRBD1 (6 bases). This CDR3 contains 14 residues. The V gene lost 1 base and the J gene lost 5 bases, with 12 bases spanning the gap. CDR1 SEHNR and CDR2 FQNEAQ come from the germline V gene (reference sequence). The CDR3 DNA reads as TGTGCCAGCAGCTTAGGGGGGCTCCGGGACGAGCAGTACTTC. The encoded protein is CASSLGGLRDEQYF.

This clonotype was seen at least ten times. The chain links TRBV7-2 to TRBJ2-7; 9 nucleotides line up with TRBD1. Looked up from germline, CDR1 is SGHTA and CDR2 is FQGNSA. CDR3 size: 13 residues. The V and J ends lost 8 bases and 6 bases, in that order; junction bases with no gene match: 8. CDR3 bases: TGTGCCAGCCGCGGGGACAGGGCGGGCGAGCAGTACTTC. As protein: CASRGDRAGEQYF.

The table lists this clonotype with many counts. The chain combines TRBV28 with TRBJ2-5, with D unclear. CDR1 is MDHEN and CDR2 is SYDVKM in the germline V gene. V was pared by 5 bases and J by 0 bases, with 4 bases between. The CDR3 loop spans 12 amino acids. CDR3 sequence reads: CASSTYQETQYF. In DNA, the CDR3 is TGTGCCAGCAGTACCTACCAAGAGACCCAGTACTTC.

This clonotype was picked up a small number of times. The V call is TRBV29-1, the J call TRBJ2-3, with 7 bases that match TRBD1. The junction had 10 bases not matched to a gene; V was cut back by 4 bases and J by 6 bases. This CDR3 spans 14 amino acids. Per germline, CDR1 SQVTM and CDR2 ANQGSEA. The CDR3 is CSVALVQGSDTQYF. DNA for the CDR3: TGCAGCGTTGCACTCGTACAGGGGTCGGATACGCAGTATTTT.

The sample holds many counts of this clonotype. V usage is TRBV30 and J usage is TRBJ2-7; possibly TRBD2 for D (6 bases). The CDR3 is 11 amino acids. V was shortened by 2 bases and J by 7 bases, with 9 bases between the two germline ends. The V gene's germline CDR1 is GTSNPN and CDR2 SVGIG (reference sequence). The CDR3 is CAWSRRDEQYF. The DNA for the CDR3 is TGTGCCTGGAGTCGGCGGGATGAGCAGTACTTC.

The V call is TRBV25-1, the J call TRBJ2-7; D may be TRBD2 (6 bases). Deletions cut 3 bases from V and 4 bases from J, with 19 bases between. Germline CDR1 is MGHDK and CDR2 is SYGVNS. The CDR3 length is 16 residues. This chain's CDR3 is CASSEEGLTGLYEQYF. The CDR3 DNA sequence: TGTGCCAGCAGTGAGGAGGGTTTAACGGGGTTATACGAGCAGTACTTC.

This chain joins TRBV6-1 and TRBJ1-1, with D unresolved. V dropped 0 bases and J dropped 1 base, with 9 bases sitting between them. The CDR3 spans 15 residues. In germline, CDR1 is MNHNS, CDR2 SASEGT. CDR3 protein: CASSEAAGWNTEAFF. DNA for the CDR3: TGTGCCAGCAGTGAAGCAGCGGGGTGGAACACTGAAGCTTTCTTT.

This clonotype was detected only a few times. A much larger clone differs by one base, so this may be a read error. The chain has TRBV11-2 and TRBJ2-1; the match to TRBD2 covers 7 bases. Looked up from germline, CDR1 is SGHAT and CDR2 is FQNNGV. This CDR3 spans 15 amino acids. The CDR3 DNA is TGTGCCAGCAGTCCCCGAGGGGAGGGCTACAATGAGCAGTCCTTC. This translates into CASSPRGEGYNEQSF.

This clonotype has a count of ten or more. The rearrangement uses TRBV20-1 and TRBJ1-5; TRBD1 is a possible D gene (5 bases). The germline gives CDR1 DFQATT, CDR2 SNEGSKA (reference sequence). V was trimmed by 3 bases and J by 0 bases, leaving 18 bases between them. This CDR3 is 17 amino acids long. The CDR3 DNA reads TGCAGTGCTAGTGTCCTTCTCGTAGGGGATAGCAATCAGCCCCAGCATTTT. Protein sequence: CSASVLLVGDSNQPQHF.

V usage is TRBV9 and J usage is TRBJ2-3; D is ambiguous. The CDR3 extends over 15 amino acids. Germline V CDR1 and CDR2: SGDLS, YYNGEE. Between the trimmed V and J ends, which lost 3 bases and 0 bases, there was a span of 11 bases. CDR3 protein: CASSGPSVSTDTQYF. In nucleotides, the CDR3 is TGTGCCAGCAGCGGACCGAGCGTGAGCACAGATACGCAGTATTTT.

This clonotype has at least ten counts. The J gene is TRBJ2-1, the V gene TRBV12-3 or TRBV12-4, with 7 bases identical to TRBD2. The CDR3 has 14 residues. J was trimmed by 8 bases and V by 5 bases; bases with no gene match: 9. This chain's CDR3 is CASSPSGNRDEQFF. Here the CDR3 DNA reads TGTGCCAGCAGTCCTAGCGGCAACCGCGATGAGCAGTTCTTC.

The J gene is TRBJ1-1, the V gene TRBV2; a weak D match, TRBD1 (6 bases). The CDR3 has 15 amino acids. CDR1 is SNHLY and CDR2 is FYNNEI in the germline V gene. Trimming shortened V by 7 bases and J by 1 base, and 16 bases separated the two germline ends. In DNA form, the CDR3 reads TGTGCCAGCAAGGTGAGGGGGGGAGGGAACACTGAAGCTTTCTTT. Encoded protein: CASKVRGGGNTEAFF. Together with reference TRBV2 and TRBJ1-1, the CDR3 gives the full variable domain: EPEVTQTPSHQVTQMGQEVILRCVPISNHLYFYWYRQILGQKVEFLVSFYNNEISEKSEIFDDQFSVERPDGSNFTLKIRSTKLEDSAMYFCASKVRGGGNTEAFFGQGTRLTVV.

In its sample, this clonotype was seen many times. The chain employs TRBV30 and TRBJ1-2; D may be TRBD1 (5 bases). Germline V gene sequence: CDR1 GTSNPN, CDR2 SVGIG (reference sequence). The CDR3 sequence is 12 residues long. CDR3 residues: CASNRDNYGYTF. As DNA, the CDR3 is TGTGCATCTAACCGGGACAACTATGGCTACACCTTC.

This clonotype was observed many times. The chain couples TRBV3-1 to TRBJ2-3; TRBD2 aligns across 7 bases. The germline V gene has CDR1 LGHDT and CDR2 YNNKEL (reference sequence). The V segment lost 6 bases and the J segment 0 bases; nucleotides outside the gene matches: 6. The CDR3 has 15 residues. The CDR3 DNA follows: TGTGCCAGCAGACCAACTAGCGTAAGCACAGATACGCAGTATTTT. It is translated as CASRPTSVSTDTQYF.

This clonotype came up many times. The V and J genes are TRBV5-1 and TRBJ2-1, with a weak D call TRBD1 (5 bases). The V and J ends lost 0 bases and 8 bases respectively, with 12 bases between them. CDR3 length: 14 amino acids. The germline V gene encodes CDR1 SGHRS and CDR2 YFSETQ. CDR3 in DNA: TGCGCCAGCAGCTTGGACTCCTCAGGGTATGAGCAGTTCTTC. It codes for CASSLDSSGYEQFF.

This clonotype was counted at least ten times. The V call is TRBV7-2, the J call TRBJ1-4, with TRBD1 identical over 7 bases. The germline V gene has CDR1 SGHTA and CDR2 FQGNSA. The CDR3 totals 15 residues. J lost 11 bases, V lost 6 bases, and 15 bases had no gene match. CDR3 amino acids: CASSPTPGGREKLFF. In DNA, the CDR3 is TGTGCCAGCAGTCCAACACCAGGGGGACGTGAGAAACTGTTTTTT. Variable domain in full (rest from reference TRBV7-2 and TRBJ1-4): GAGVSQSPSNKVTEKGKDVELRCDPISGHTALYWYRQSLGQGLEFLIYFQGNSAPDKSGLPSDRFSAERTGGSVSTLTIQRTQQEDSAVYLCASSPTPGGREKLFFGSGTQLSVL.